This T cell receptor beta chain appears in the sequencing data of a study of blood T cells in healthy people across ages. Study-level findings and limits: Reliance upon unsorted PBMCs precluded definitive naive versus antigen-experienced comparison.

Using a J-beta primer mix together with a sample-barcoded 5' primer, a second PCR was run for about 6 to 12 cycles. A template-switch adaptor with 12 random nucleotides tagged each cDNA molecule. TCRdb recomputed calls from the 5' RACE reads with MiXCR, one row per CDR3 protein. The profile covers approximately 1.5 million distinct CDR3 sequences, with around 35% appearing a single time and 10% to 12% taken by the ten largest. Trimming left V 1 base short and J 0 bases short, with 10 bases between. This CDR3 region has 16 residues. CDR1 MGHRA and CDR2 YSYEKL come from the germline V gene. Turning to this clonotype: Its specificity is not known.

What was sequenced was blood. The TCR sequence derives from a woman in her thirties in good health. This chain links TRBV4-1 with TRBJ2-1, with D possibly being TRBD2 (6 bases). CDR3 sequence: CASSQGFGGSYNEQFF. CDR3 in DNA: TGCGCCAGCAGCCAAGGGTTCGGGGGCTCCTACAATGAGCAGTTCTTC.